The 15 T cell receptor beta chains listed next were all sequenced from one sample in a study of cytomegalovirus exposure and HLA in healthy donors. 60 Vbeta and 13 Jbeta primers were used in PCR. Data came from immunoSEQ multiplex PCR; TCRdb stores just in-frame clones and leaves some out. The sample contains about 160,000 clones, under 90% of which appear only once. Specimen: PBMCs. The source of these receptors is a man aged 25 to 45 in good health and CMV-seronegative.

The chain uses TRBV19 and TRBJ1-1; D remains ambiguous. Germline CDR1 and CDR2: LNHDA and SQIVND (reference sequence). CDR3 length: 12 residues. V was shortened by 9 bases and J by 1 base, with 9 bases between the two germline ends. CDR3 protein: CASQRTNTEAFF. The CDR3 DNA follows: TGTGCCAGCCAGCGGACGAACACTGAAGCTTTCTTT. Together with reference TRBV19 and TRBJ1-1, the CDR3 gives the full variable domain: DGGITQSPKYLFRKEGQNVTLSCEQNLNHDAMYWYRQDPGQGLRLIYYSQIVNDFQKGDIAEGYSVSREKKESFPLTVTSAQKNPTAFYLCASQRTNTEAFFGQGTRLTVV.

This sequence joins TRBV7-8 and TRBJ1-1; D may be TRBD1 (6 bases). The germline gives CDR1 SGHVS, CDR2 FQNEAQ. The germline V and J ends were trimmed by 7 bases and 1 base, with 13 bases remaining between them. This CDR3 is built from 14 residues. The CDR3 region has the DNA TGTGCCAGCATCTGGGGGCGAAAGAACACTGAAGCTTTCTTT. Translated, it gives CASIWGRKNTEAFF.

This clone came up once. The chain employs TRBV10-3 and TRBJ1-3; D may be TRBD1 (5 bases). Germline V gene sequence: CDR1 ENHRY, CDR2 SYGVKD. The CDR3 is 16 residues long. The V end lost 4 bases, the J end lost 4 bases, and 17 bases lay between the germline ends. CDR3 nucleotides: TGTGCCATCAGTGGACGGGGGTTTGATCGGGGAAACACCATATATTTT. Residues: CAISGRGFDRGNTIYF.

The chain is built from TRBV11-2 and TRBJ1-1, with D unclear. The CDR3 is 15 amino acids. Germline-derived CDR1 and CDR2 are SGHAT and FQNNGV. V was pared by 0 bases and J by 1 base, with 9 bases between. CDR3: CASSLDRLRNTEAFF. In DNA, the CDR3 is TGTGCCAGCAGCTTAGATCGTTTGAGGAACACTGAAGCTTTCTTT. Combining the CDR3 with reference TRBV11-2 and TRBJ1-1 gives the whole variable domain EAGVAQSPRYKIIEKRQSVAFWCNPISGHATLYWYQQILGQGPKLLIQFQNNGVVDDSQLPKDRFSAERLKGVDSTLKIQPAKLEDSAVYLCASSLDRLRNTEAFFGQGTRLTVV.

This clone was observed many times. The V gene is TRBV6-1, the J gene TRBJ1-4; weak D call: TRBD1 (5 bases). The CDR3 has 14 amino acids. Germline V gives CDR1 MNHNS, CDR2 SASEGT. V lost 4 bases and J 7 bases, leaving 13 bases between the germline ends. The CDR3 nucleotides read TGTGCCAGCAGTGTGGGGCATGAAGGTGAAAAACTGTTTTTT. Translation gives CASSVGHEGEKLFF.

The chain couples TRBV9 to TRBJ2-2; D is perhaps TRBD2 (6 bases). CDR3 size: 17 residues. Germline V lookup: CDR1 SGDLS, CDR2 YYNGEE. V lost 0 bases and J 4 bases, leaving 16 bases between the germline ends. The CDR3 spells CASSVAARGLSTGELFF. The CDR3 nucleotides read TGTGCCAGCAGCGTAGCCGCGCGGGGACTTTCCACCGGGGAGCTGTTTTTT.

This sequence joins TRBV9 and TRBJ1-4; TRBD1 agrees at 7 bases. Germline CDR1 SGDLS, CDR2 YYNGEE. Trimming cost V 4 bases and J 6 bases; bases outside gene matches: 6. The CDR3 contains 14 residues. The CDR3 DNA is TGTGCCAGCAGCTCTCCAGGGGGTCATGAAAAACTGTTTTTT. It translates to CASSSPGGHEKLFF.

This chain uses TRBV19 with TRBJ2-7; the D gene is possibly TRBD1 (5 bases). The germline CDR1 and CDR2 sequences are LNHDA and SQIVND (reference sequence). The CDR3 covers 17 residues. Trimming shortened V by 5 bases and J by 0 bases, and 20 bases separated the two germline ends. The DNA of the CDR3 is TGTGCCAGTAGTCCCGAGAGACTGGGGCCGAGCTCCTACGAGCAGTACTTC. Translated, it gives CASSPERLGPSSYEQYF.

The CDR3: CASRAGLAGDYEQYF. DNA for the CDR3: TGTGCCAGCAGAGCAGGACTAGCGGGCGACTACGAGCAGTACTTC. The chain carries TRBV6-5 and TRBJ2-5; 11 positions match TRBD2. The end of the DNA aligns better with TRBJ2-7, so the J call may be wrong. The CDR3 spans 15 residues. Germline V CDR1 and CDR2: MNHEY, SVGAGI.

The chain couples TRBV27 to TRBJ2-7; the D gene is possibly TRBD1 (5 bases). Per the germline V gene, CDR1 is MNHEY and CDR2 is SMNVEV (reference sequence). The V end was cut by 11 bases, the J end by 1 base, with 12 bases between. This CDR3 contains 12 residues. The CDR3 DNA is TGTGCCGGCCAGACAGCGTCCTACGAGCAGTACTTC. Translating gives CAGQTASYEQYF.

The chain has TRBV5-1 and TRBJ1-5; 7 bases are a match to TRBD1. CDR3 length: 14 residues. Germline V gene sequence: CDR1 SGHRS, CDR2 YFSETQ. Trimming removed 4 bases from V and 5 bases from J; junction bases left unmatched: 6. CDR3 sequence (DNA): TGCGCCAGCAGCCAGACAGGGAGGCATCAGCCCCAGCATTTT. Its translation is CASSQTGRHQPQHF.

This clone was seen a single time. The chain combines TRBV5-8 with TRBJ2-1, with TRBD2 identical over 12 bases. CDR3 length equals 15 residues. Germline-derived CDR1 and CDR2 are SGHTS and YDEGEE. J was trimmed by 5 bases and V by 4 bases; bases with no gene match: 4. The CDR3 DNA reads as TGTGCCAGCAGCCGACTAGCGGGGGTCCACAATGAGCAGTTCTTC. It encodes CASSRLAGVHNEQFF.

The gene calls are TRBV19 and TRBJ1-5; 9 nucleotides line up with TRBD1. Germline assignment: CDR1 LNHDA and CDR2 SQIVND (reference sequence). Trimming removed 7 bases from V and 5 bases from J; junction bases left unmatched: 6. This CDR3 has 14 residues. CDR3 in DNA: TGTGCCAGTACAGGACAGGGGAGCGATCAGCCCCAGCATTTT. Translation: CASTGQGSDQPQHF. The full variable domain, rest sourced from reference TRBV19 and TRBJ1-5, is DGGITQSPKYLFRKEGQNVTLSCEQNLNHDAMYWYRQDPGQGLRLIYYSQIVNDFQKGDIAEGYSVSREKKESFPLTVTSAQKNPTAFYLCASTGQGSDQPQHFGDGTRLSIL.

The rearrangement links TRBV15 to TRBJ1-4; TRBD1 aligns across 9 bases. Germline V lookup: CDR1 LNHNV, CDR2 YYDKDF (reference sequence). With V trimmed by 0 bases and J by 4 bases, 6 bases remained unmatched. The CDR3 is 17 amino acids. CDR3 in amino acids: CATSRDGTGMGNEKLFF. CDR3 coding DNA: TGTGCCACCAGCAGAGATGGGACAGGGATGGGTAATGAAAAACTGTTTTTT.

The J gene is TRBJ2-3, the V gene TRBV13; 10 bases are shared with TRBD2. J gave up 5 bases and V 5 bases, and 13 bases lay outside the gene matches. The CDR3 spans 17 residues. Germline V gives CDR1 PRHDT, CDR2 FYEKMQ (reference sequence). The CDR3 bases are TGTGCCAGCAGCCCCCCCAGCGGGGGGGCTCACGAAGATACGCAGTATTTT. This sequence encodes CASSPPSGGAHEDTQYF.